A selection of T cell receptor beta chains follows, all from one sample in a study of blood T cell repertoires in COVID-19. Sequencing used immunoSEQ multiplex PCR; TCRdb keeps in-frame clones, though not all of them. The profile shows a few hundred thousand clones, nearly 90% of them singletons. Input material: PBMCs or T cells enriched from blood (not recorded which). Receptors were obtained from a woman between 25 and 40 years old who had recovered from COVID-19. The CDR3 runs from the conserved cysteine through the conserved F or W. The D gene is left open where the match is weak. Clone sizes are given selectively: once, few, many, or a class where the clone is expanded.

CDR3	DNA	size	D	V	J
CASSLRQGRNYGYTF	TGTGCCAGCAGTTTAAGGCAGGGCCGTAACTATGGCTACACCTTC	.	.	TRBV28	TRBJ1-2
CASSQDQGFDTEAFF	TGCGCCAGCAGCCAAGATCAGGGCTTCGACACTGAAGCTTTCTTT	many	.	TRBV4-1	TRBJ1-1
CSGRTGTDTIYF	TGCAGCGGGAGGACCGGTACGGACACCATATATTTT	.	.	TRBV29-1	TRBJ1-3
CASSLVLAAYNEQFF	TGTGCCAGCAGCTTGGTCCTAGCGGCTTACAATGAGCAGTTCTTC	.	TRBD2	TRBV5-8	TRBJ2-1
CAWSVPEGLSGSTDTQYF	TGTGCCTGGAGTGTACCGGAGGGCCTGTCTGGTAGCACAGATACGCAGTATTTT	.	.	TRBV30	TRBJ2-3
CASSPPVLAGGGNEQFF	TGTGCCAGCTCACCACCGGTTTTAGCGGGAGGCGGTAATGAGCAGTTCTTC	.	TRBD2	TRBV18	TRBJ2-1
CASSYTPASGALLGQFF	TGTGCCAGCAGTTACACCCCGGCTAGCGGGGCCCTCTTAGGGCAGTTCTTC	.	TRBD2	TRBV6-2/TRBV6-3	TRBJ2-1
CASRDRTNEKLFF	TGTGCCAGCAGAGACAGGACTAATGAAAAACTGTTTTTT	.	.	TRBV6-5	TRBJ1-4
CASSSGAAVAKNIQYF	TGTGCCAGCAGTTCAGGGGCCGCGGTAGCCAAAAACATTCAGTACTTC	.	.	TRBV2	TRBJ2-4
CASSLARTVGNTEAFF	TGTGCCAGCAGCTTGGCCCGGACAGTAGGTAACACTGAAGCTTTCTTT	.	.	TRBV5-4	TRBJ1-1
CASSSLTRDRVNSPLHF	TGTGCCAGCAGCTCACTAACGCGGGACAGGGTGAATTCACCCCTCCACTTT	.	TRBD1	TRBV5-6	TRBJ1-6
CASSTQGEGNEQFF	TGTGCCAGCTCAACACAGGGGGAAGGGAATGAGCAGTTCTTC	.	TRBD1	TRBV18	TRBJ2-1
CATKAPGPISNQPQHF	TGTGCCACCAAGGCGCCAGGTCCCATTTCTAATCAGCCCCAGCATTTT	.	.	TRBV15	TRBJ1-5
CASSTGLAENTGELFF	TGTGCCAGCAGTACGGGACTAGCGGAGAACACCGGGGAGCTGTTTTTT	once	TRBD2	TRBV6-4	TRBJ2-2
CASSTDLFSNQPQHF	TGTGCCAGCAGCACCGATCTATTTAGCAATCAGCCCCAGCATTTT	.	.	TRBV7-9	TRBJ1-5
CASSPITGAGTEAFF	TGTGCCAGCTCACCAATAACAGGGGCCGGCACTGAAGCTTTCTTT	.	TRBD1	TRBV18	TRBJ1-1
CASSPRMLRAGELFF	TGTGCCAGCAGCCCCAGAATGTTACGGGCCGGGGAGCTGTTTTTT	.	.	TRBV9	TRBJ2-2
CASSPGGTGYTF	TGTGCCAGCAGCCCGGGGGGTACTGGCTACACCTTC	.	.	TRBV7-8	TRBJ1-2
CASSSQRAGGAEQFF	TGTGCCAGCAGTTCCCAGCGGGCAGGGGGCGCTGAGCAGTTCTTC	.	TRBD1	TRBV5-5	TRBJ2-1
CASSLTVAYEQYF	TGTGCCAGCTCGTTGACAGTAGCCTACGAGCAGTACTTC	once	.	TRBV11-3	TRBJ2-7
CASSITNYGYTF	TGTGCCAGCAGTATAACTAACTATGGCTACACCTTC	few	.	TRBV28	TRBJ1-2
CASSFAGLAGGNEQFF	TGTGCCAGCAGCTTCGCAGGACTAGCGGGGGGGAATGAGCAGTTCTTC	.	TRBD2	TRBV7-9	TRBJ2-1
CASSHTGMGTEAFF	TGCGCCAGCAGCCACACAGGGATGGGCACTGAAGCTTTCTTT	.	.	TRBV4-1	TRBJ1-1
CASSESWGAPLHF	TGTGCCAGCAGTGAATCTTGGGGGGCACCCCTCCACTTT	.	.	TRBV25-1	TRBJ1-6
CASSSGQGLFSQYF	TGTGCCAGCAGCTCGGGACAGGGTCTGTTCTCGCAGTATTTT	.	TRBD1	TRBV5-4	TRBJ2-3
CAWSVRRGSIAYEQYF	TGTGCCTGGAGTGTACGAAGGGGCTCCATTGCCTACGAGCAGTACTTC	.	.	TRBV30	TRBJ2-7
CASSLVSTGSEQFF	TGTGCCAGCAGCTTAGTCTCTACGGGGTCTGAGCAGTTCTTC	few	.	TRBV7-2	TRBJ2-1
CAWRGHPNTEAFF	TGTGCCTGGAGAGGACACCCAAACACTGAAGCTTTCTTT	few	.	TRBV30	TRBJ1-1
CASSLPRAGGSSSNQPQHF	TGTGCCAGCAGCTTACCCCGGGCAGGGGGCTCAAGTAGCAATCAGCCCCAGCATTTT	once	TRBD1	TRBV7-2	TRBJ1-5
CAWSPDWAEKLFF	TGTGCCTGGAGTCCTGATTGGGCTGAAAAACTGTTTTTT	.	.	TRBV30	TRBJ1-4
CASSFLSYRTDTQYF	TGCGCCAGCAGCTTTCTCTCCTACCGGACAGATACGCAGTATTTT	.	.	TRBV5-1	TRBJ2-3
CASSFEISYNSPLHF	TGTGCCAGCAGTTTTGAGATCTCCTATAATTCACCCCTCCACTTT	.	.	TRBV6-5	TRBJ1-6
CASSRHGDRFYNEQFF	TGTGCCAGCAGCCGACACGGGGACAGGTTTTACAATGAGCAGTTCTTC	.	TRBD1	TRBV11-2	TRBJ2-1
CASSIGFSGGSTDTQYF	TGTGCCAGTAGTATAGGTTTTAGCGGGGGAAGCACAGATACGCAGTATTTT	.	TRBD2	TRBV19	TRBJ2-3
CASTRGPGGYTF	TGTGCCAGCACAAGGGGGCCCGGTGGCTACACCTTC	.	TRBD1	TRBV6-5	TRBJ1-2
CASNEDSYGYTF	TGTGCCAGCAACGAGGACAGCTATGGCTACACCTTC	once	.	TRBV28	TRBJ1-2
CASRSFSGASQETQYF	TGCGCCAGCAGATCCTTTAGCGGGGCCTCTCAAGAGACCCAGTACTTC	.	TRBD2	TRBV5-1	TRBJ2-5
CASGPGSGGSPQHF	TGTGCCAGCGGTCCGGGGAGCGGAGGATCGCCCCAGCATTTT	.	.	TRBV6-5	TRBJ1-5
CASSPGLVGFWDSTDTQYF	TGTGCCAGCTCACCCGGACTAGTCGGGTTTTGGGATAGCACAGATACGCAGTATTTT	.	TRBD2	TRBV18	TRBJ2-3
CASSLGGGITEAFF	TGTGCCAGCAGCTTGGGAGGGGGCATCACTGAAGCTTTCTTT	.	TRBD1	TRBV5-8	TRBJ1-1
CASSPTAGPGTGELFF	TGTGCCAGCTCACCGACGGCGGGCCCGGGTACCGGGGAGCTGTTTTTT	.	.	TRBV18	TRBJ2-2
CASSFRDRAYGYTF	TGTGCCAGCAGCTTCCGGGACAGGGCCTATGGCTACACCTTC	.	.	TRBV21-1	TRBJ1-2
CASSATQVNQPQHF	TGTGCCAGCAGTGCCACACAGGTCAATCAGCCCCAGCATTTT	.	.	TRBV2	TRBJ1-5
CASSFVQGVGYDQPQHF	TGTGCCAGCAGTTTCGTACAGGGAGTTGGTTATGATCAGCCCCAGCATTTT	.	.	TRBV28	TRBJ1-5
CASNTGISANTGELFF	TGTGCCTCCAACACAGGGATCTCCGCGAACACCGGGGAGCTGTTTTTT	.	.	TRBV30	TRBJ2-2
CAIDRGLEQYF	TGTGCCATTGACAGGGGGCTCGAGCAGTACTTC	.	TRBD1	TRBV6-4	TRBJ2-7
CAISLGTSGLNEQFF	TGTGCCATCAGCCTTGGGACTAGCGGATTGAATGAGCAGTTCTTC	once	TRBD2	TRBV10-3	TRBJ2-1
CASSFRGTGFNRRGYTF	TGTGCCAGCAGCTTTAGGGGCACAGGGTTTAACCGTCGGGGCTACACCTTC	.	.	TRBV5-6	TRBJ1-2
CASSHSGGAPYEQYF	TGCGCCAGCAGCCACAGCGGGGGGGCTCCCTACGAGCAGTACTTC	.	TRBD2	TRBV5-1	TRBJ2-7
CASSQLEGASNF	TGTGCCAGCAGCCAACTCGAGGGGGCCTCGAACTTC	.	TRBD1	TRBV3-1/TRBV3-2	TRBJ2-5
CASGRATGRAFF	TGTGCTAGTGGTCGGGCGACAGGGCGCGCTTTCTTT	.	TRBD1	TRBV12-5	TRBJ1-1